The clone carrying this TCR beta chain was counted a few times. Its antigen remains unknown. This entry comes from a study of T cell repertoires in cytomegalovirus infection. Study-level background: Well-studied HLA-B-restricted CMV epitopes were used in the study alongside recently identified HLA-C-restricted ones. Public TCR beta signatures indicated both CMV infection and matching HLA type.

The CDR3 length is 15 residues. V shed 4 bases and J 0 bases; nucleotides not matched to a gene: 2. From germline, CDR1 is SQVTM and CDR2 ANQGSEA. Findings of the study overall: Predominance within the ex vivo response was attributable to HLA-C-restricted CMV-specific TCR beta clonotypes. Pooled public TCR beta family frequency picked out CMV carriers with the relevant HLA.

TCRdb re-analysed the reads in MiXCR, keeping a single row per CDR3 protein. The sample lists about 830,000 distinct CDR3 sequences; about 30% were seen once. Sequenced material: cultured CD8+ T cells from PBMCs, taken from culture after CMV antigen stimulation. The chain recombines TRBV29-1 with TRBJ2-5, with 13 bases matching TRBD2. The origin of this receptor is a human donor in good health (CMV status not recorded). Some clones in this sample may be carry-over from other donors' samples. CDR3 nucleotides: TGCAGCGTTGGGACTAGCGGGGGACACCAAGAGACCCAGTACTTC. As protein: CSVGTSGGHQETQYF.